The clone carrying this T cell receptor beta chain was detected only a few times. The antigen is unknown. The sample originates from a study of spatial heterogeneity in lung cancer. Study-wide findings and caveats: Tumors with more nonsynonymous mutations had more expanded intratumoral alpha and beta TCRs.

The V and J ends lost 1 base and 3 bases respectively, with 13 bases between them. This CDR3 contains 16 residues. In germline, CDR1 is LNHDA, CDR2 SQIVND (reference sequence). As for time point: sample taken at primary tumor resection. A single record per CDR3 protein comes from TCRdb applying MiXCR to the 5' RACE reads. The sample has about 20,000 distinct CDR3 sequences, 15% seen once. The V gene is TRBV19, the J gene TRBJ1-5; no firm D call. The origin of this receptor is a female donor with early-stage non-small cell lung cancer. The material sequenced was lung tumor tissue, taken at surgery. The chain's CDR3 is CASSIGLVAVNQPQHF. CDR3 nucleotide sequence: TGTGCCAGTAGTATAGGTTTAGTGGCTGTCAATCAGCCCCAGCATTTT.